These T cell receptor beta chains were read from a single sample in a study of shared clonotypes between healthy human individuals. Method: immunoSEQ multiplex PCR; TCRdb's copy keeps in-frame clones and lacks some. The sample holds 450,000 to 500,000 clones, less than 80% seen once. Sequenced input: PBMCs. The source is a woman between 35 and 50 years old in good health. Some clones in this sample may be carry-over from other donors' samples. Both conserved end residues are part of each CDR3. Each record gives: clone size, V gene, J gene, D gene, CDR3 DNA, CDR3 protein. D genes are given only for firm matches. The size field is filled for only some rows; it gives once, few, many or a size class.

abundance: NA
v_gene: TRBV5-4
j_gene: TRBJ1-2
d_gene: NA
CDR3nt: TGTGCCAGCAGCTTCCCAGGGGCCCCCTATTATGGCTACACCTTC
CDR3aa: CASSFPGAPYYGYTF

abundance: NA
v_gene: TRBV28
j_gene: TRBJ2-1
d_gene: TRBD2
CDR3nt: TGTGCCAGCAGTTCGGGACTAGGAGACCCCAATGAGCAGTTCTTC
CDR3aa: CASSSGLGDPNEQFF

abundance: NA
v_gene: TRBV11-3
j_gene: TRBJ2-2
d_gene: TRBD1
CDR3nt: TGTGCCAGCAGCACCCAGACAGGGGTGAACACCGGGGAGCTGTTTTTT
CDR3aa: CASSTQTGVNTGELFF

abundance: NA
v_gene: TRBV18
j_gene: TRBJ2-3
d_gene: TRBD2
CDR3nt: TGTGCCAGCTCACCGACCCCGGGACTAGCGGGAGGGCCGACAGATACGCAGTATTTT
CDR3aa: CASSPTPGLAGGPTDTQYF

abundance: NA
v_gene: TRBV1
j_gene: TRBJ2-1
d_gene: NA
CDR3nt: TGCACCAGCAGCCAAGATCGGAGTAGCGGGAGTAGCCCCCACTACAATGAGCAGTTCTTC
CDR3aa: CTSSQDRSSGSSPHYNEQFF

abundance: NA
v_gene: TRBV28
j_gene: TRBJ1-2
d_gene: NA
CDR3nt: TGTGCCAGCAGTTTAGTTCAGTATGGCTACACCTTC
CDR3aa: CASSLVQYGYTF

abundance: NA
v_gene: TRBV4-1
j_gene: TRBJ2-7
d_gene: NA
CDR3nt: TGCGCCAGCAGCCAAGAATTGGCTGCCGAGCAGTACTTC
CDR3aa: CASSQELAAEQYF

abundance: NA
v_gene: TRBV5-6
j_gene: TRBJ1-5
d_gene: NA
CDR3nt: TGTGCCAGCAGCTTGGCCTTAAGGGAGCCGATGCCGCCCCAGCATTTT
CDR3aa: CASSLALREPMPPQHF

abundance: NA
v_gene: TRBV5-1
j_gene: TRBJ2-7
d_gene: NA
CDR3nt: TGCGCCAGCAGCTTGGGATCCGGGTATTCCTACGAGCAGTACTTC
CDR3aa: CASSLGSGYSYEQYF

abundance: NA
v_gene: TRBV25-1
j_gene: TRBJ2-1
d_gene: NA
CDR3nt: TGTGCCAGCAGTGAATCGGCAAGAGGTGAGCAGTTCTTC
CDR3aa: CASSESARGEQFF

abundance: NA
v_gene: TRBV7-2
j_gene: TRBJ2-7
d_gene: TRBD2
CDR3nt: TGTGCCAGCAGCTTGGCTAGCGGGATAACCTACGAGCAGTACTTC
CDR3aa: CASSLASGITYEQYF

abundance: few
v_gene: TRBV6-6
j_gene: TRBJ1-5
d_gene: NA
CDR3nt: TGTGCCAGCACCAAAAATCAGGGGTCCCCTCCCCAGCATTTT
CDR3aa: CASTKNQGSPPQHF

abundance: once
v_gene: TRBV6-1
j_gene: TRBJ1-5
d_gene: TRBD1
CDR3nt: TGTGCCAGCAGTGATGGGGGACAGGGACGAGGAAGCAATCAGCCCCAGCATTTT
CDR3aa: CASSDGGQGRGSNQPQHF

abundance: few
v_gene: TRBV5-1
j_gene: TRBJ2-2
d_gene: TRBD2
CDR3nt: TGCGCCAGCAGCTCTAGCGGGACAACGAACACCGGGGAGCTGTTTTTT
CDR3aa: CASSSSGTTNTGELFF

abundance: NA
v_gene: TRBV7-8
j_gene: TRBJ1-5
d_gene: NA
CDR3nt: TGTGCCAGCAGCTTGTCTACGGTTAGCAATCAGCCCCAGCATTTT
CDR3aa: CASSLSTVSNQPQHF

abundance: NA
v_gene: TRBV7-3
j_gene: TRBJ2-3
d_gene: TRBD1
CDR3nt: TGTGCCAGCAGCCTTTTGACAGGGCAGTCCACAGATACGCAGTATTTT
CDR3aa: CASSLLTGQSTDTQYF

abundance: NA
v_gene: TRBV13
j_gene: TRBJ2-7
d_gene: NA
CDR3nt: TGTGCCAGCAGCACCGAGGGTGGCCCATCCTACGAGCAGTACTTC
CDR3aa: CASSTEGGPSYEQYF

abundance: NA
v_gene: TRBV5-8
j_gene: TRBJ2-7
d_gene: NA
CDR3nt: TGTGCCAGCAGCCTCCCGACAGGCTACTCCTACGAGCAGTACTTC
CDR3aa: CASSLPTGYSYEQYF

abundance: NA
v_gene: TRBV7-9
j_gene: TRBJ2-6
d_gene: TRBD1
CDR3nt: TGTGCCAGCAGCCCACCCGGGACAGTGACTGGGGCCAACGTCCTGACTTTC
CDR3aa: CASSPPGTVTGANVLTF

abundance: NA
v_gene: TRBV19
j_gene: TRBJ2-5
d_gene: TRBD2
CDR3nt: TGTGCCAGTAGTCCGCGACTAGCGGGGCAAGAGACCCAGTACTTC
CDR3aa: CASSPRLAGQETQYF

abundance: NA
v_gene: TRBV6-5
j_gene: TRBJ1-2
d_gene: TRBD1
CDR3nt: TGTGCCAGCAGTTTGGGCAGGGGGCTAAATAACTATGGCTACACCTTC
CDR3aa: CASSLGRGLNNYGYTF

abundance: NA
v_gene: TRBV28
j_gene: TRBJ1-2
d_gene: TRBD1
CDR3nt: TGTGCCAGCAGTCTACCCGGACAGGGCCACTATGGCTACACCTTC
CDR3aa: CASSLPGQGHYGYTF

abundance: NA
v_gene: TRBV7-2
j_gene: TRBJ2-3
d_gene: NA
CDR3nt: TGTGCCAGCAGCTTAGCGGCGGGAACCACAGATACGCAGTATTTT
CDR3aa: CASSLAAGTTDTQYF

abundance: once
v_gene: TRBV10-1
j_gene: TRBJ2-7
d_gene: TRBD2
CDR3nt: TGCGCCAGCAGTGAGATTACTAGCGGGAAGGGGGAGCAGTACTTC
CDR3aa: CASSEITSGKGEQYF

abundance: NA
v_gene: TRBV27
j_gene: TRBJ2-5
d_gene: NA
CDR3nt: TGTGCCAGCAGTAGAGACAGGCCCCAAGAGACCCAGTACTTC
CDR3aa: CASSRDRPQETQYF

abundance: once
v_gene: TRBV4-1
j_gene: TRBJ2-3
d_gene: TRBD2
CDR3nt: TGCGCCAGCAGCCACGGTACTAGCGGCTTCACAGATACGCAGTATTTT
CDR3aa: CASSHGTSGFTDTQYF

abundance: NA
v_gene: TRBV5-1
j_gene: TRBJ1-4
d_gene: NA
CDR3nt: TGCGCCAGCAGCTTAGAGCAGGCTAATGAAAAACTGTTTTTT
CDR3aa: CASSLEQANEKLFF

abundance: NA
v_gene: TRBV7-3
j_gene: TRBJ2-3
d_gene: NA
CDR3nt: TGTGCCAGCAGCCAAGGCTTCAGGGGGGATGCGGATACGCAGTATTTT
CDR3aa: CASSQGFRGDADTQYF

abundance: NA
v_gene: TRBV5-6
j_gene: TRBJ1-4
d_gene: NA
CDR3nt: TGTGCCAGCAGAGATAGGGCAGGGGCTAATGAAAAACTGTTTTTT
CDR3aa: CASRDRAGANEKLFF

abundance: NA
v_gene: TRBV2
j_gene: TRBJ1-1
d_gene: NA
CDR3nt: TGTGCCAGCAGTGGGGTTGCCACTGAAGCTTTCTTT
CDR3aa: CASSGVATEAFF

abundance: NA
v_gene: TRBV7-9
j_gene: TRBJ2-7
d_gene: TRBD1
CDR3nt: TGTGCCAGCAGCAACAGGGACAGGGGATCCTACGAGCAGTACTTC
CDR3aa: CASSNRDRGSYEQYF

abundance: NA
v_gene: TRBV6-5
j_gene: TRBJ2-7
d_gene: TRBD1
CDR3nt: TGTGCCAGCAGTCGACAGGGTAGCTCCTACGAGCAGTACTTC
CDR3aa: CASSRQGSSYEQYF

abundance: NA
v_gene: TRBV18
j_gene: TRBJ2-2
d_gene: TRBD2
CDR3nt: TGTGCCAGCTCACCCCGCGGGACTAGCGGGAAAGCGGCGAACACCGGGGAGCTGTTTTTT
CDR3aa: CASSPRGTSGKAANTGELFF

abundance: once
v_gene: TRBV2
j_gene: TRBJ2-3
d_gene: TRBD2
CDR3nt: TGTGCCAGCAATGGACTAGGGCTTAGCACAGATACGCAGTATTTT
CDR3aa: CASNGLGLSTDTQYF

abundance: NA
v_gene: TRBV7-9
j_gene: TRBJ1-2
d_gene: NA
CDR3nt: TGTGCCAGCAGCTCATCGGGGACCGGAGGTGGCTACACCTTC
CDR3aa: CASSSSGTGGGYTF